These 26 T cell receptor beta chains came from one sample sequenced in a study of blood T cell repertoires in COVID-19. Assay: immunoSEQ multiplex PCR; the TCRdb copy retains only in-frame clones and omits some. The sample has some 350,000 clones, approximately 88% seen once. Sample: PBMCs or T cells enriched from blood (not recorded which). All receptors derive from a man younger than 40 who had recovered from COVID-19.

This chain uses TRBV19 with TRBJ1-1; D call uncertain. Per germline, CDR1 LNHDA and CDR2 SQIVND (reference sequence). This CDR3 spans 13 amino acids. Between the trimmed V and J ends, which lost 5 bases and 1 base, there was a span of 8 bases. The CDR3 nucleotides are TGTGCCAGTAGTCCCCGGGGGAACACTGAAGCTTTCTTT. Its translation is CASSPRGNTEAFF.

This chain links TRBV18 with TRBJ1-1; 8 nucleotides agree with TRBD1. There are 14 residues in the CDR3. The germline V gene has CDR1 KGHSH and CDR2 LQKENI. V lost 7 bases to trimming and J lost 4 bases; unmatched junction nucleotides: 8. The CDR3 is CASFGQGSTTEAFF. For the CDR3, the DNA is TGTGCCAGCTTCGGACAGGGATCGACCACTGAAGCTTTCTTT. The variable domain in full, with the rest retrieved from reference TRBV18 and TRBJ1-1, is NAGVMQNPRHLVRRRGQEARLRCSPMKGHSHVYWYRQLPEEGLKFMVYLQKENIIDESGMPKERFSAEFPKEGPSILRIQQVVRGDSAAYFCASFGQGSTTEAFFGQGTRLTVV.

The CDR3 nucleotides are TGTGCCAGCAGCCCCCGACTGGGAGATAGCACAGATACGCAGTATTTT. Its protein is CASSPRLGDSTDTQYF. The rearrangement links TRBV7-7 to TRBJ2-3; weak D call: TRBD2 (5 bases). V was cut by 5 bases and J by 0 bases, with 15 bases left in between. CDR1 and CDR2 from the germline V gene are SSHAT and FNYEAQ (reference sequence). The CDR3 has 16 amino acids.

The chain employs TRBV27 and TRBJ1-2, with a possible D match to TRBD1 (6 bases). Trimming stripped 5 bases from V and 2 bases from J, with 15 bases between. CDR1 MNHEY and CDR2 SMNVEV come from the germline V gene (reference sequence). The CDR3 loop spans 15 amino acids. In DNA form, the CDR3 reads TGTGCCAGCAGTGCTCAGGGGCAGGTAAACTATGGCTACACCTTC. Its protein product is CASSAQGQVNYGYTF.

The CDR3 sequence: CATSDRRGANQPQHF. CDR3 bases: TGTGCCACCAGTGATCGACGGGGGGCAAATCAGCCCCAGCATTTT. J is TRBJ1-5 and V is TRBV24-1, with D possibly being TRBD1 (6 bases). This CDR3 spans 15 amino acids. Germline loops: CDR1 KGHDR, CDR2 SFDVKD. With 3 bases removed from V and 4 bases from J, the gap between germline ends came to 12 bases.

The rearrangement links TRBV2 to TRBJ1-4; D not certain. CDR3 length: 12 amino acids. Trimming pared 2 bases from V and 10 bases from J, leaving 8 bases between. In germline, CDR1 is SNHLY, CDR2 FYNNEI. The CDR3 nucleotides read TGTGCCAGCAGTGAATTGTCCGGAAAACTGTTTTTT. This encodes CASSELSGKLFF.

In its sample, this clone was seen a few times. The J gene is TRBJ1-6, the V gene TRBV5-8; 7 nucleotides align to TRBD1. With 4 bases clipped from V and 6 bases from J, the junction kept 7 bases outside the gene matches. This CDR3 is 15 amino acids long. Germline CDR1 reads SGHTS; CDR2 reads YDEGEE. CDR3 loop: CASSSGTVPNSPLHF. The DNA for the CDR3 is TGTGCCAGCAGCAGTGGGACAGTTCCTAATTCACCCCTCCACTTT. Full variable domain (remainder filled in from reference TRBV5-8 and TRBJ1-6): EAGVTQSPTHLIKTRGQQATLRCSPISGHTSVYWYQQALGLGLQFLLWYDEGEERNRGNFPPRFSGRQFPNYSSELNVNALELEDSALYLCASSSGTVPNSPLHFGNGTRLTVT.

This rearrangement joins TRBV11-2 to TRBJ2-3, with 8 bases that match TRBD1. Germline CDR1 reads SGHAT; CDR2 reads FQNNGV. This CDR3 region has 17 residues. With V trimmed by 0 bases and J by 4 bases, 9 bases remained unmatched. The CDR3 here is CASSLDQGRGRADTQYF. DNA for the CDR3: TGTGCCAGCAGCTTAGATCAGGGCAGGGGGCGCGCAGATACGCAGTATTTT.

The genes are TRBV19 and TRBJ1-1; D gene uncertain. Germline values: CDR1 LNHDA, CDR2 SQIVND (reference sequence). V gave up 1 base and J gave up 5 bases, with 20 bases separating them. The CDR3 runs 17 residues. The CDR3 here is CASSIARLHGWWTEAFF. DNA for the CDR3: TGTGCCAGTAGTATAGCCCGCCTCCACGGGTGGTGGACTGAAGCTTTCTTT.

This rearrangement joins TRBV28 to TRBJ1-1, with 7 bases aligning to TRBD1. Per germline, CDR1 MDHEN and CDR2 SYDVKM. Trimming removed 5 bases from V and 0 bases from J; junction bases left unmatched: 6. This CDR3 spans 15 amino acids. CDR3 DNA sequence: TGTGCCAGCAGTCCCCCGGGACAGATGAACACTGAAGCTTTCTTT. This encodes CASSPPGQMNTEAFF. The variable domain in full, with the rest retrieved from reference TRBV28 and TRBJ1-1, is DVKVTQSSRYLVKRTGEKVFLECVQDMDHENMFWYRQDPGLGLRLIYFSYDVKMKEKGDIPEGYSVSREKKERFSLILESASTNQTSMYLCASSPPGQMNTEAFFGQGTRLTVV.

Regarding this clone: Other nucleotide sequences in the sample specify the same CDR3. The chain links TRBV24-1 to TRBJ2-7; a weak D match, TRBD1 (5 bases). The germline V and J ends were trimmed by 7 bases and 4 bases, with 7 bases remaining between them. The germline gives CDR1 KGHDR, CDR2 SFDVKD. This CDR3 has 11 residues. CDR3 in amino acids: CATSQGYEQYF. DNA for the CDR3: TGTGCCACCAGCCAGGGATACGAGCAGTACTTC.

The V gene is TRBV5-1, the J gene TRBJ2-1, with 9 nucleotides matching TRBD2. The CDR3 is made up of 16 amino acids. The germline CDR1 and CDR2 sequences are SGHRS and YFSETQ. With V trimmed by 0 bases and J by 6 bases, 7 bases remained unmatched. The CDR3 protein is CASSLEVAGVLNEQFF. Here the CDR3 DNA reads TGCGCCAGCAGCTTGGAGGTAGCGGGGGTCCTCAATGAGCAGTTCTTC.

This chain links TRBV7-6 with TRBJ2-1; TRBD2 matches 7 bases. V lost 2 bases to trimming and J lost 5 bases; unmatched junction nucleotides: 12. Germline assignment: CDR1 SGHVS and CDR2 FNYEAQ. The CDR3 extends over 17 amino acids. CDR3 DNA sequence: TGTGCCAGCAGCTTAAGGTCCGCCGGGACTATAAACAATGAGCAGTTCTTC. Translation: CASSLRSAGTINNEQFF.

CDR3 in amino acids: CASSLVAPSTDTQYF. CDR3 sequence (DNA): TGTGCCAGCAGCTTAGTAGCACCCTCCACAGATACGCAGTATTTT. This chain links TRBV7-9 with TRBJ2-3, with D hard to call. From germline, CDR1 is SEHNR and CDR2 FQNEAQ (reference sequence). The ends were cut back, 1 base at V and 2 bases at J, with 10 bases in the middle. This CDR3 is 15 amino acids long.

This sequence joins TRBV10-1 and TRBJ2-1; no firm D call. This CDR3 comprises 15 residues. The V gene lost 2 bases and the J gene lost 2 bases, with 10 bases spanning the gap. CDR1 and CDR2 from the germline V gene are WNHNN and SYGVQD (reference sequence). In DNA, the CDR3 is TGCGCCAGCAGTGAGGGTTCATTAGCCTACAATGAGCAGTTCTTC. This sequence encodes CASSEGSLAYNEQFF.

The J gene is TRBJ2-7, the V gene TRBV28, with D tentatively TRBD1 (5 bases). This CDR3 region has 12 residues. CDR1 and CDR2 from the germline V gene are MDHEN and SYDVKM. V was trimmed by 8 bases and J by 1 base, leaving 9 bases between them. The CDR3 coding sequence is TGTGCCAGCTCCAGGGCTTCCTACGAGCAGTACTTC. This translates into CASSRASYEQYF.

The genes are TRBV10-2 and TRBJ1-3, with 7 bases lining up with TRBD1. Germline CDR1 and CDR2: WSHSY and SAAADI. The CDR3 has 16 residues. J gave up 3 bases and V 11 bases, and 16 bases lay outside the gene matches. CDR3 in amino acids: CARRETGYTFGNTIYF. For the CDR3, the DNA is TGCGCCCGTCGCGAGACAGGGTACACGTTTGGAAACACCATATATTTT.

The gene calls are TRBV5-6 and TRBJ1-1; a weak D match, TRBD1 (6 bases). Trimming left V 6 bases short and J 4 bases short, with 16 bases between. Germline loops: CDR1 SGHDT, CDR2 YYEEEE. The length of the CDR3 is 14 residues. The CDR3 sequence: CASNIGYRVTEAFF. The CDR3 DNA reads TGTGCCAGCAACATTGGATACAGGGTCACTGAAGCTTTCTTT.

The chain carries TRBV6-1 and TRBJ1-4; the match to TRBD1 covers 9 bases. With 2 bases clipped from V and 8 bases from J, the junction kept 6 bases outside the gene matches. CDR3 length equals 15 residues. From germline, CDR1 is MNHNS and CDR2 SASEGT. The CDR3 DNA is TGTGCCAGCAGTGAACTTGGGACAGGGTACGAAAAACTGTTTTTT. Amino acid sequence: CASSELGTGYEKLFF.

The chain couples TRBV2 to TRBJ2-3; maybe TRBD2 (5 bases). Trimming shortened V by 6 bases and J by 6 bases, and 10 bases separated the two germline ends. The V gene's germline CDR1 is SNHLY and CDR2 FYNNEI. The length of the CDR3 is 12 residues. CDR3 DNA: TGTGCCAGCAGGAAGGAGGCGGATACGCAGTATTTT. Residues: CASRKEADTQYF.

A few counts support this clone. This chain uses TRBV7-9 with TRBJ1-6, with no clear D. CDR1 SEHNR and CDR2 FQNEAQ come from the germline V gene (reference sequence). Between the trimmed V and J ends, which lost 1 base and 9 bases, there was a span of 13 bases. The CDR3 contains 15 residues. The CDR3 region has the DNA TGTGCCAGCAGCTTAGAAGGGAGCCCCGGTTCACCCCTCCACTTT. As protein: CASSLEGSPGSPLHF.

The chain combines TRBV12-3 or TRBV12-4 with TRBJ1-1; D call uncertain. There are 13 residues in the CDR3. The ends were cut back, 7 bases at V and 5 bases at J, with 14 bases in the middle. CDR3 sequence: CASTPSGGTEAFF. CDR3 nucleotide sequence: TGTGCCAGCACCCCTTCTGGAGGGACTGAAGCTTTCTTT.

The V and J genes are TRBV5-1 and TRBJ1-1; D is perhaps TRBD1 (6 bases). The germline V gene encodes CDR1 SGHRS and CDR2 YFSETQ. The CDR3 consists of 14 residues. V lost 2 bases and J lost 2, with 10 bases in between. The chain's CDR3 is CASSFGGANTEAFF. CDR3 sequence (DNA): TGCGCCAGCAGCTTTGGGGGGGCCAACACTGAAGCTTTCTTT.

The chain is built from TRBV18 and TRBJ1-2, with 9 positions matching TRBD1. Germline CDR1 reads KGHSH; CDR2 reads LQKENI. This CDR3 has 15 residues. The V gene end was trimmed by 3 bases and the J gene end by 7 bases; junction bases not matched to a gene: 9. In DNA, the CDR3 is TGTGCCAGCTCACCGGAGTCACAGGGGGCGGGTGGCTACACCTTC. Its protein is CASSPESQGAGGYTF. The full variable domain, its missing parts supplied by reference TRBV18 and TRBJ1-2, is NAGVMQNPRHLVRRRGQEARLRCSPMKGHSHVYWYRQLPEEGLKFMVYLQKENIIDESGMPKERFSAEFPKEGPSILRIQQVVRGDSAAYFCASSPESQGAGGYTFGSGTRLTVV.

The chain's CDR3 is CASSIRDQPQHF. The CDR3 region has the DNA TGTGCCAGTAGTATACGAGATCAGCCCCAGCATTTT. This chain connects TRBV19 to TRBJ1-5; D remains unclear. Per germline, CDR1 LNHDA and CDR2 SQIVND (reference sequence). The CDR3 consists of 12 residues. With 2 bases removed from V and 5 bases from J, the gap between germline ends came to 4 bases.

The CDR3 sequence: CASSSGYKDTQYF. As DNA, the CDR3 is TGCGCCAGCAGTAGCGGGTATAAAGATACGCAGTATTTT. V is TRBV5-1 and J is TRBJ2-3, with 7 positions matching TRBD2. V dropped 5 bases and J dropped 5; count of bases not matched to a gene: 5. Germline CDR1 is SGHRS and CDR2 is YFSETQ. This CDR3 has 13 amino acids.